This TCR beta chain was obtained from a study of long-term antiretroviral therapy in people with HIV. This was the immunoSEQ v3.0 assay at survey level. The protocol was immunoSEQ multiplex PCR, while the TCRdb copy is restricted to in-frame clones and leaves out a portion. The sample has about 42,000 clones, 86% seen once. The CDR3 is made up of 13 amino acids. V was cut by 6 bases and J by 2 bases, with 11 bases left in between. Germline loops: CDR1 SNHLY, CDR2 FYNNEI. The sample here was unsorted PBMCs, taken 0.1 years before starting antiretroviral therapy. The V and J genes are TRBV2 and TRBJ2-7; perhaps D is TRBD1 or TRBD2 (5 bases each). The clonotype originates from a woman aged 45-59 years with HIV. CDR3: CASRRDGAYEQYF. As DNA, the CDR3 is TGTGCCAGCAGACGGGACGGAGCCTACGAGCAGTACTTC.